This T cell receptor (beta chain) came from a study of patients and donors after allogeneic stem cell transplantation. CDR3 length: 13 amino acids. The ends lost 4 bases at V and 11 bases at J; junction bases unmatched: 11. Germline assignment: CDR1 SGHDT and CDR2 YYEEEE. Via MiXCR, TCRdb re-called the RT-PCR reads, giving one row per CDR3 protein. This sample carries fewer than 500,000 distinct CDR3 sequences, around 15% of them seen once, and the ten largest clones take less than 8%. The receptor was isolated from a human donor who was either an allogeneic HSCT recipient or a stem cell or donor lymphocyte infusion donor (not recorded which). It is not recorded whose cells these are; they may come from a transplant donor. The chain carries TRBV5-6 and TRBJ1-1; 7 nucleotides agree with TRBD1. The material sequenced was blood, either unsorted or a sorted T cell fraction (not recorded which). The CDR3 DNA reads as TGTGCCAGCAGCCGGCTTACAGGGGACGCGGCTTTCTTT. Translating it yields CASSRLTGDAAFF. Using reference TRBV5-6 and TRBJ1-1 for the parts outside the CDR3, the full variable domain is DAGVTQSPTHLIKTRGQQVTLRCSPKSGHDTVSWYQQALGQGPQFIFQYYEEEERQRGNFPDRFSGHQFPNYSSELNVNALLLGDSALYLCASSRLTGDAAFFGQGTRLTVV.